The 12 T cell receptor beta chains listed next were all sequenced from one sample in a study of shared clonotypes between healthy human individuals. Repertoires were generated with immunoSEQ multiplex PCR, while TCRdb's copy carries only in-frame clones and drops some. The profile shows a few million clones, approximately 95% of them singletons. The sequenced sample was naive CD4+ T cells from PBMCs. Subset noted: CD45RA+ positively selected. The source is a man aged 18 to 30 in good health. Some clones in this sample may be carry-over from other donors' samples.

V gene TRBV28 combines with J gene TRBJ1-4, with D uncertain. This CDR3 is 18 amino acids long. The V end was cut by 4 bases, the J end by 0 bases, with 18 bases between. Germline-derived CDR1 and CDR2 are MDHEN and SYDVKM. This CDR3 reads CASSSMAQRNPTNEKLFF. The CDR3 bases are TGTGCCAGCAGTTCAATGGCACAGAGAAACCCAACTAATGAAAAACTGTTTTTT. Looking up the rest from reference TRBV28 and TRBJ1-4 gives the full variable domain: DVKVTQSSRYLVKRTGEKVFLECVQDMDHENMFWYRQDPGLGLRLIYFSYDVKMKEKGDIPEGYSVSREKKERFSLILESASTNQTSMYLCASSSMAQRNPTNEKLFFGSGTQLSVL.

The CDR3: CASSATSGTSDEQYF. The CDR3 DNA reads as TGTGCCAGCAGCGCCACATCCGGGACTAGTGACGAGCAGTACTTC. The chain carries TRBV9 and TRBJ2-7; TRBD2 agrees at 8 bases. V shed 3 bases and J 5 bases; nucleotides not matched to a gene: 10. This CDR3 is built from 15 residues. Per the germline V gene, CDR1 is SGDLS and CDR2 is YYNGEE.

This clone came up a few times. This chain uses TRBV30 with TRBJ1-1; D is uncertain. This CDR3 is 14 amino acids long. The germline V gene has CDR1 GTSNPN and CDR2 SVGIG (reference sequence). Trimming pared 0 bases from V and 11 bases from J, leaving 19 bases between. The CDR3: CAWSVGRPLGRAFF. CDR3 DNA sequence: TGTGCCTGGAGTGTAGGAAGGCCCCTTGGTCGGGCTTTCTTT.

The rearrangement uses TRBV14 and TRBJ2-1, with 10 bases matching TRBD2. The CDR3 has 17 amino acids. The junction had 12 bases not matched to a gene; V was cut back by 5 bases and J by 5 bases. Looked up from germline, CDR1 is SGHDN and CDR2 is FVKESK. CDR3 in amino acids: CASSSGRTSGNNNEQFF. The CDR3 nucleotides read TGTGCCAGCAGCTCCGGCAGGACTAGCGGTAATAACAATGAGCAGTTCTTC.

This sequence joins TRBV4-1 and TRBJ2-1; a possible D gene is TRBD2 (5 bases). V lost 0 bases and J lost 1, with 13 bases in between. CDR1 MGHRA and CDR2 YSYEKL come from the germline V gene. The CDR3 totals 17 residues. The CDR3: CASSQDPTRGSYNEQFF. CDR3 coding DNA: TGCGCCAGCAGCCAAGATCCCACCCGGGGTTCCTACAATGAGCAGTTCTTC.

The gene calls are TRBV7-2 and TRBJ1-2; D not resolved. Germline V CDR1 and CDR2: SGHTA, FQGNSA. Trimming removed 4 bases at V and 7 bases at J, with 10 bases between. The CDR3 has 12 residues. CDR3 residues: CASSSNMGGYTF. The DNA for the CDR3 is TGTGCCAGCAGCTCAAACATGGGTGGCTACACCTTC.

This clone has a single count. This rearrangement joins TRBV19 to TRBJ1-5; no firm D call. Trimming stripped 7 bases from V and 2 bases from J, with 6 bases between. Germline assignment: CDR1 LNHDA and CDR2 SQIVND (reference sequence). The CDR3 covers 12 residues. The CDR3 DNA follows: TGTGCCAGTAACAGTGGCAATCAGCCCCAGCATTTT. Translating it yields CASNSGNQPQHF.

This sequence joins TRBV28 and TRBJ1-1; 8 nucleotides match TRBD1. Germline assignment: CDR1 MDHEN and CDR2 SYDVKM. The V segment lost 5 bases and the J segment 4 bases; nucleotides outside the gene matches: 9. This CDR3 has 15 residues. The CDR3 sequence: CASSTNAGTGTEAFF. The CDR3, as DNA: TGTGCCAGCAGTACTAATGCCGGGACAGGCACTGAAGCTTTCTTT. Full variable domain (rest looked up from reference TRBV28 and TRBJ1-1): DVKVTQSSRYLVKRTGEKVFLECVQDMDHENMFWYRQDPGLGLRLIYFSYDVKMKEKGDIPEGYSVSREKKERFSLILESASTNQTSMYLCASSTNAGTGTEAFFGQGTRLTVV.

About this clone: Other DNA sequences within the sample encode an identical CDR3. The rearrangement joins TRBV6-5 to TRBJ1-2, with a tentative D call TRBD1 (5 bases). Per the germline V gene, CDR1 is MNHEY and CDR2 is SVGAGI. The CDR3 extends over 15 amino acids. V was pared by 0 bases and J by 2 bases, with 10 bases between. The CDR3 spells CASSYSTGKNYGYTF. The CDR3 DNA sequence: TGTGCCAGCAGTTACTCCACAGGCAAAAACTATGGCTACACCTTC.

In this sample, this clone turned up once. The CDR3 DNA sequence: TGTGCCAGCAGCGTACGAGCGGGGGGGGAGACCCAGTACTTC. As protein: CASSVRAGGETQYF. The V and J genes are TRBV11-2 and TRBJ2-5; TRBD2 matches at 10 bases. J was trimmed by 5 bases and V by 5 bases; bases with no gene match: 5. This CDR3 has 14 amino acids. Germline V gives CDR1 SGHAT, CDR2 FQNNGV.

This clone showed up just once. V and J are TRBV2 and TRBJ2-7; D possibly corresponds to TRBD2 (5 bases). V lost 3 bases and J lost 9, with 15 bases in between. The CDR3 spans 13 residues. Per germline, CDR1 SNHLY and CDR2 FYNNEI. The DNA of the CDR3 is TGTGCCAGCAGTGAGGAGGTAGCACGTGGGCAGTACTTC. It translates to CASSEEVARGQYF.

J is TRBJ1-2 and V is TRBV28; D unresolved. The V and J ends lost 6 bases and 7 bases respectively, with 9 bases between them. Per the germline V gene, CDR1 is MDHEN and CDR2 is SYDVKM. This CDR3 region has 11 residues. In nucleotides, the CDR3 is TGTGCCAGCAGCCCCGGCTTTGGCTACACCTTC. Protein product: CASSPGFGYTF.